This T cell receptor beta chain was profiled in a study of regulatory T cells in long-lasting Graves disease. Study as a whole: Antithyroid drugs had been taken by newly diagnosed Graves' patients for under 3 months. Findings of the study overall: Sample size, which was small, may have reduced accuracy.

Looked up from germline, CDR1 is MNHNS and CDR2 is SASEGT. Trimming removed 10 bases at V and 7 bases at J, with 17 bases between. The CDR3 contains 14 residues. Arm-PCR with iRepertoire HTBI primers amplified the CDR3 regions for these TCR beta libraries. TCRdb processed the multiplex PCR reads anew with MiXCR; each CDR3 protein has one entry. The data contain about 360,000 distinct CDR3 sequences, 15% to 20% of them seen just once; the ten biggest clones take up around 20%. Sample time point: newly diagnosed GD, antithyroid drugs for less than 3 months. RNA from PBMCs was the source of the TCR library. EDTA tubes received 7.5 to 9 milliliters of drawn peripheral blood. This clonotype was detected many times. What it binds is not known. This same sample was also part of a study on T cells in Graves' hyperthyroidism and ophthalmopathy.

Here the sequenced sample was peripheral blood mononuclear cells (PBMCs), taken at new diagnosis, from a patient treated with antithyroid drugs. The V call is TRBV6-1, the J call TRBJ1-6; TRBD1 might be the D (5 bases). This sequence originates from a woman aged 18-35 years with Graves disease. CDR3 amino acids: CATSKGNLNSPLHF. DNA for the CDR3: TGTGCCACGTCCAAGGGGAATTTGAATTCACCCCTCCACTTT.